This TCR beta chain came from a study of T cell responses to AZD1222 COVID-19 vaccine. Profiling relied on immunoSEQ multiplex PCR, and the TCRdb table lists in-frame clones only, not all of them. The sample includes about 53,000 clones, 65% to 85% seen only once; the top ten take 25% to 30%. Regarding the study as a whole: Most donors were white British and more were female, and clonal diversity was possibly underestimated. Dominant CD4 TCR responses targeted spike regions 160-218 and 743-854. AZD1222 recipients seropositive at baseline numbered only six. With two AZD1222 doses given, Spike-specific TCR breadth and depth both rose.

As concerns this clone: Its antigen is currently unknown.

The sequences come from peripheral blood, collected on day 0 of AZD1222 vaccination. This receptor was taken from an adult in good health.

CDR3 region: CASSDLFADGNTEAFF. For the CDR3, the DNA is TGTGCCAGTAGTGACCTGTTCGCGGACGGGAACACTGAAGCTTTCTTT. The chain couples TRBV19 to TRBJ1-1; unclear D gene. The CDR3 extends over 16 amino acids. V lost 5 bases to trimming and J lost 1 base, with 17 bases between them. Germline loops: CDR1 LNHDA, CDR2 SQIVND (reference sequence).